The 7 T cell receptor beta chains below all came from one sample that was sequenced in a study of OX40 agonist ivuxolimab in advanced cancers. Only in-frame clones appear in the TCRdb table, and some are missing; sequencing was by immunoSEQ multiplex PCR. The sample consists of about 50,000 clones, 90% to 95% of them appearing once. Source: CD4+ or CD8+ T cells sorted from blood, taken in a trial of the OX40 agonist ivuxolimab. All receptors derive from an adult with an advanced solid tumor such as melanoma, head and neck, liver or kidney cancer.

The chain joins TRBV27 to TRBJ2-7; D gene ambiguous. CDR1 MNHEY and CDR2 SMNVEV come from the germline V gene (reference sequence). Trimming cost V 8 bases and J 5 bases, with 16 bases left between them. The CDR3 is made up of 13 amino acids. The CDR3 is CASRDSGIDEQYF. CDR3 coding DNA: TGTGCCAGCCGCGATTCAGGCATCGACGAGCAGTACTTC.

The chain carries TRBV7-9 and TRBJ2-2; D not certain. This CDR3 has 15 amino acids. V lost 0 bases and J lost 0, with 5 bases in between. Germline V gene data show CDR1 as SEHNR and CDR2 as FQNEAQ (reference sequence). The CDR3 bases are TGTGCCAGCAGCTTAGCATTATCGAACACCGGGGAGCTGTTTTTT. Protein: CASSLALSNTGELFF.

The genes are TRBV6-5 and TRBJ1-1; 11 nucleotides agree with TRBD1. This CDR3 contains 15 residues. Germline V gene sequence: CDR1 MNHEY, CDR2 SVGAGI. V was clipped by 2 bases and J by 3 bases; unmatched bases: 2. The CDR3 region has the DNA TGTGCCAGCAGTTACGGGACAGGGGGGGACACTGAAGCTTTCTTT. Protein: CASSYGTGGDTEAFF.

The CDR3 DNA sequence: TGCGCCAGCAGCTTGAAAGAGACCCAGTACTTC. Translating gives CASSLKETQYF. The gene calls are TRBV5-1 and TRBJ2-5; no reliable D call. The CDR3 loop spans 11 amino acids. Per the germline V gene, CDR1 is SGHRS and CDR2 is YFSETQ. Trimming cost V 1 base and J 3 bases, with 1 base left between them.

This chain uses TRBV2 with TRBJ2-7, with 7 bases aligning to TRBD2. J was trimmed by 4 bases and V by 4 bases; bases with no gene match: 4. From germline, CDR1 is SNHLY and CDR2 FYNNEI. The CDR3 has 13 residues. The CDR3 nucleotides are TGTGCCAGCAGTGGGGCTAGCGGTTACGAGCAGTACTTC. It specifies CASSGASGYEQYF.

The rearrangement joins TRBV7-2 to TRBJ1-2, with a tentative D call TRBD1 (5 bases). V lost 2 bases, J lost 0 bases, and 16 bases lay in between. The CDR3 totals 17 residues. Germline loops: CDR1 SGHTA, CDR2 FQGNSA. In nucleotides, the CDR3 is TGTGCCAGCAGCTTAATAGGTCCAGGGCAGACTAACTATGGCTACACCTTC. This codes for CASSLIGPGQTNYGYTF.

The chain is built from TRBV4-2 and TRBJ1-1; a possible D gene is TRBD1 (5 bases). Per germline, CDR1 LGHNA and CDR2 YNFKEQ. Trimming cost V 1 base and J 4 bases, with 10 bases left between them. The CDR3 totals 14 residues. The CDR3 DNA follows: TGTGCCAGCAGCCAAGGTTCGGGGGGCACTGAAGCTTTCTTT. Translation: CASSQGSGGTEAFF.